This paragraph covers one TCR beta chain sequence. Its antigen is unidentified. This specimen comes from a study of siplizumab effects on memory and regulatory T cells. Profiled with immunoSEQ multiplex PCR; TCRdb holds only in-frame clones, not every one. The sample consists of some 100,000 clones, around 95% of them appearing once. This CDR3 region has 15 residues. Germline assignment: CDR1 LNHNV and CDR2 YYDKDF (reference sequence). Study-wide results and limits: Tracing alloreactive clones into unstimulated subsets worked for only a minor fraction of them. Siplizumab caused a significant drop in alloreactive sequences traceable to unstimulated CD4+ memory cells.

The chain links TRBV15 to TRBJ2-5, with 8 bases identical to TRBD1. The J call may be faulty, since TRBJ2-7 better matches the DNA end. The clonotype comes from a human donor in good health. Sample: Tregs sorted from blood. The CDR3 here is CATSSPGGLPHEQYF. CDR3 DNA sequence: TGTGCCACCAGCAGTCCAGGGGGCCTCCCCCACGAGCAGTACTTC.